This T cell receptor beta chain was identified during a study of CD8+CD57+ T cells in acquired aplastic anemia listed by TCRdb under 2018. Some background on the complete study: On average, sorted CD4+ and CD8+ cells yielded around 3.1 ug of extracted DNA, with a range of about 0.18 to 30 ug. CD8+CD57+ expansion was defined as a frequency above the mean frequency observed in healthy subjects. Results the study describes overall, beyond this receptor: Roughly 29 CD8+ CDR3 sequences were found in both patients and controls but appeared to be highly expressed in patients and within the immunodominant clones of the patients. CD8+ Simpson's diversity did not differ significantly between patients and healthy controls (P=0.060).

Patients chosen for sequencing had shown expansion of CD8+CD57+ cells by flow cytometry. Severe acquired aplastic anemia was diagnosed in all patients according to International Study of Aplastic Anemia and Agranulocytosis and Camitta criteria. At the time blood was sampled, none of the patients had received any therapy. The study deep-sequenced TCR repertoires of sorted CD4+ and CD8+ blood T cells from severe aplastic anemia patients and healthy subjects. Patients were enrolled in the USA under clinicaltrials.gov protocols 00001620, 01623167, 00001397, 00071045, 00081523 and 00961064. Ficoll-Paque density gradient centrifugation was used to isolate peripheral blood mononuclear cells. Before DNA extraction, CD4+ and CD8+ T cells were sorted with FACS or magnetic beads. Genomic DNA was used as template for profiling of TCR beta VDJ combinations and CDR3 sequences. TCR repertoire sequencing was run on an Illumina HiSeq 2000. The study's processing was this. Repertoires were assessed using TRBV/TRBJ rearrangement plots, CDR3 size and DJ length profiles, and Simpson's diversity index. The most abundant DNA sequence in the deep sequencing data was taken as the immunodominant clone. CDR3 amino acid sequences were checked for sharing between subjects and were compared against published repertoires and the VDJdb database. The public reads were reprocessed in TCRdb via fastp at Q25 and MiXCR, keeping in-frame beta chains. Records with the same CDR3 protein are collapsed into one entry carrying the most frequent genes and DNA. These V and J calls derive from TCRdb rather than the authors' analysis. Present in this sample are 160,000 or so distinct CDR3 sequences, about 45% of which were seen just once. The ten largest clones represent about 2.9% of the sample.

To note about this clonotype: Its antigen remains undetermined. One base away there is no much larger clone; base qualities are not given.

The sequenced sample was sorted CD4+, CD8+, or CD8+CD57+ T cells (not recorded which) from PBMCs. This clonotype originated in a human donor with aplastic anemia.

Here the CDR3 is given as CASSPTRQGDTEAFF. The DNA sequence follows: TGTGCCAGCAGCCCAACCCGACAGGGCGACACTGAAGCTTTCTTT. The V and J genes are TRBV9 and TRBJ1-1; 7 of the junction bases match TRBD1. Reading from cysteine to phenylalanine, the CDR3 counts 15 amino acids. CDR3 DNA only is kept here, 45 bases in frame from base 1. The germline V gene encodes CDR1 SGDLS and CDR2 YYNGEE. V is cut back by 4 bases and J by 3 bases, with 9 bases in the junction unmatched.